The 5 T cell receptor beta chains in this list originate from one sample, sequenced in a study of technical replicates of blood from several donors. Generated by immunoSEQ multiplex PCR, the TCRdb table keeps only in-frame clones and is missing some. The sample includes 65,000 to 90,000 clones, about 90% of them seen just once. Sequencing was carried out using T cells isolated from PBMCs. Receptor source: a human donor in good health.

This chain's CDR3 is CASSYEPGGQTQYF. CDR3 nucleotides: TGTGCCAGCAGCTACGAACCCGGGGGACAGACCCAGTACTTC. The rearrangement links TRBV6-5 to TRBJ2-5, with a possible D match to TRBD2 (6 bases). CDR3 length equals 14 residues. The germline gives CDR1 MNHEY, CDR2 SVGAGI. V was trimmed by 6 bases and J by 6 bases, leaving 17 bases between them.

This chain uses TRBV6-6 with TRBJ2-3; D possibly corresponds to TRBD2 (5 bases). The CDR3 totals 14 residues. Deletions cut 6 bases from V and 4 bases from J, with 14 bases between. From germline, CDR1 is MNHNY and CDR2 SVGAGI (reference sequence). The CDR3 DNA is TGTGCCAGCAGAGACCCGCGGGTACCAGATACGCAGTATTTT. Translation gives CASRDPRVPDTQYF.

This clone was picked up a small number of times. This chain joins TRBV7-9 and TRBJ2-3; 13 bases are a match to TRBD2. Germline-derived CDR1 and CDR2 are SEHNR and FQNEAQ (reference sequence). CDR3 length: 17 residues. The junction had 3 bases not matched to a gene; V was cut back by 2 bases and J by 1 base. DNA of the CDR3: TGTGCCAGCAGCTTAATTACTAGCGGGGGGGGCACAGATACGCAGTATTTT. Its protein product is CASSLITSGGGTDTQYF.

J is TRBJ1-2 and V is TRBV15; tentatively, D is TRBD1 (5 bases). The CDR3 runs to 14 residues. Germline V CDR1 and CDR2: LNHNV, YYDKDF (reference sequence). V gave up 0 bases and J gave up 2 bases, with 7 bases separating them. CDR3 sequence reads: CATSREQGNYGYTF. CDR3 in DNA: TGTGCCACCAGCAGAGAGCAGGGAAACTATGGCTACACCTTC.

In this sample, this clone turned up a few times. The CDR3 nucleotides read TGCAGTGCTAGAAGAGGAGAGACCCAGTACTTC. This translates into CSARRGETQYF. This chain uses TRBV20-1 with TRBJ2-5; D is unclear. V gave up 2 bases and J gave up 4 bases, with 5 bases separating them. CDR3 length: 11 residues. From germline, CDR1 is DFQATT and CDR2 SNEGSKA (reference sequence).